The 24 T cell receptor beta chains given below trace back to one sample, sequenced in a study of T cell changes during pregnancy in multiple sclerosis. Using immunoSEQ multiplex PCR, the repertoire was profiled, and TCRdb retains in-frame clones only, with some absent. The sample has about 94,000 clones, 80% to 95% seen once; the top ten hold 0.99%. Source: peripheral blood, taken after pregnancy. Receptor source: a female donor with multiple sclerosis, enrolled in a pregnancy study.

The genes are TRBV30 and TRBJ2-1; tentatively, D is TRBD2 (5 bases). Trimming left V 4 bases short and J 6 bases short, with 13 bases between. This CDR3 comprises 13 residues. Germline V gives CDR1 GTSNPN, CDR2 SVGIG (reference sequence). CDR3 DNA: TGTGCCTGGACCAGCGGAGTGATCAATGAGCAGTTCTTC. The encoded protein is CAWTSGVINEQFF. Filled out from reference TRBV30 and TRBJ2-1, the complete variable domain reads SQTIHQWPATLVQPVGSPLSLECTVEGTSNPNLYWYRQAAGRGLQLLFYSVGIGQISSEVPQNLSASRPQDRQFILSSKKLLLSDSGFYLCAWTSGVINEQFFGPGTRLTVL.

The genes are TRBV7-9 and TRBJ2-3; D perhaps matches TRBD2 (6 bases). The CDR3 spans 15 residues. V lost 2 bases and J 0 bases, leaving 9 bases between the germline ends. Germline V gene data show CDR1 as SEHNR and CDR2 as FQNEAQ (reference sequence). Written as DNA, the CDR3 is TGTGCCAGCAGCTTACTAGCGCGTAGCACAGATACGCAGTATTTT. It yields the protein CASSLLARSTDTQYF. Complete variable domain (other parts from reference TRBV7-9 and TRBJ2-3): DTGVSQNPRHKITKRGQNVTFRCDPISEHNRLYWYRQTLGQGPEFLTYFQNEAQLEKSRLLSDRFSAERPKGSFSTLEIQRTEQGDSAMYLCASSLLARSTDTQYFGPGTRLTVL.

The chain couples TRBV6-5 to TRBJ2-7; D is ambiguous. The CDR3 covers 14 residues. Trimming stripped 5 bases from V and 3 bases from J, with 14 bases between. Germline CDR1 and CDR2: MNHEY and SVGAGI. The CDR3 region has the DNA TGTGCCAGCAGTCCTGTTGCGGTAGACTACGAGCAGTACTTC. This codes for CASSPVAVDYEQYF.

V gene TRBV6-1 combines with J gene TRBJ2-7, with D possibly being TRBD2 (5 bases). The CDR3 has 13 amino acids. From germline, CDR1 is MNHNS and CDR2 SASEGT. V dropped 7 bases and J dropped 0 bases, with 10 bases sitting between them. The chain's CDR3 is CASTSGHSYEQYF. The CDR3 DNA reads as TGTGCCAGCACGAGCGGTCACTCCTACGAGCAGTACTTC.

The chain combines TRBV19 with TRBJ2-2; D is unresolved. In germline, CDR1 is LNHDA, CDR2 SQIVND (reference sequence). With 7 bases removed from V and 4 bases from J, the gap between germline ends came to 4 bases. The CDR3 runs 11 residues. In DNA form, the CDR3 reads TGTGCCAGTACCCGCACCGGGGAGCTGTTTTTT. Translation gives CASTRTGELFF.

CDR3 region: CASSAGLAGGGIQYF. Here the CDR3 DNA reads TGTGCCAGCAGCGCCGGACTAGCGGGAGGCGGCATTCAGTACTTC. The gene calls are TRBV9 and TRBJ2-4; the match to TRBD2 covers 14 bases. The CDR3 totals 15 residues. CDR1 and CDR2 from the germline V gene are SGDLS and YYNGEE. Trimming at V came to 3 bases and at J to 9 bases, leaving 5 bases not matched to a gene. The complete variable domain, with remaining parts taken from reference TRBV9 and TRBJ2-4, reads DSGVTQTPKHLITATGQRVTLRCSPRSGDLSVYWYQQSLDQGLQFLIQYYNGEERAKGNILERFSAQQFPDLHSELNLSSLELGDSALYFCASSAGLAGGGIQYFGAGTRLSVL.

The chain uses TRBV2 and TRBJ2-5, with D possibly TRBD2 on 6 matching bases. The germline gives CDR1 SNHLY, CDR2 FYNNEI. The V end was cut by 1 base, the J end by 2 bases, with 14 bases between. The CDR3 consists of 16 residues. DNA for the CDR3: TGTGCCAGCAGTGAAGACACGTGGGACTTTCAAGAGACCCAGTACTTC. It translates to CASSEDTWDFQETQYF.

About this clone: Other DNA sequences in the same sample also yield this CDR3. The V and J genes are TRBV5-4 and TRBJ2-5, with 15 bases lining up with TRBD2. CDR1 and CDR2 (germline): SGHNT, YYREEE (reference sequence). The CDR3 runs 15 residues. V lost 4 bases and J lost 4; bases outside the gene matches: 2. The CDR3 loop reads CASSPGLAGGETQYF. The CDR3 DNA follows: TGTGCCAGCAGCCCGGGACTAGCGGGAGGAGAGACCCAGTACTTC.

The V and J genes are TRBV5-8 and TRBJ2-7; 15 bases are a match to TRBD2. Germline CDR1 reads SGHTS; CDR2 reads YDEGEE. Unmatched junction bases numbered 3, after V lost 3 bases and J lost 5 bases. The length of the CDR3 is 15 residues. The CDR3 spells CASSSGLAGGHEQYF. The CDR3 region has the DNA TGTGCCAGCAGCTCGGGACTAGCGGGAGGACACGAGCAGTACTTC. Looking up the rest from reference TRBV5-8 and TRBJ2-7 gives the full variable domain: EAGVTQSPTHLIKTRGQQATLRCSPISGHTSVYWYQQALGLGLQFLLWYDEGEERNRGNFPPRFSGRQFPNYSSELNVNALELEDSALYLCASSSGLAGGHEQYFGPGTRLTVT.

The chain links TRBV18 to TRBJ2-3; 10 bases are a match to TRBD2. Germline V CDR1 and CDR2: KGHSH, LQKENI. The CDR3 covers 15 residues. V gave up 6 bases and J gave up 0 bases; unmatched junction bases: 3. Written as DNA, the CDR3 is TGTGCCAGCTCGCCGACTAGCGGGAGCACAGATACGCAGTATTTT. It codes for CASSPTSGSTDTQYF.

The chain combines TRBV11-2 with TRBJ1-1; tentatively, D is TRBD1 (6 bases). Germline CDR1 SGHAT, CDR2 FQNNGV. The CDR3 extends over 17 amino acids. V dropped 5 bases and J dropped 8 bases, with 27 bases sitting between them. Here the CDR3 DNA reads TGTGCCAGCAGCCCCCTGGGGGCAGGCGGCCGGCGGGGGGAAGCTTTCTTT. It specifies CASSPLGAGGRRGEAFF.

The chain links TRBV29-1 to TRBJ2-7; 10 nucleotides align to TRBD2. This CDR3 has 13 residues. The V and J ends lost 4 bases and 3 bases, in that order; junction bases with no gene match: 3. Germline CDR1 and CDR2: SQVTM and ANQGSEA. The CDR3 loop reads CSVVGLASYEQYF. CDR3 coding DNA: TGCAGCGTTGTGGGACTAGCGAGCTACGAGCAGTACTTC.

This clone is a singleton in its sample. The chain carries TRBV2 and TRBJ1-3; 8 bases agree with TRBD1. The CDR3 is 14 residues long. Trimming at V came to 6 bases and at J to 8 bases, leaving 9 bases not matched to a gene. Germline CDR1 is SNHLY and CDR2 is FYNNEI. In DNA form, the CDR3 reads TGTGCCAGCAGAAGGACAGGGAGAGGATACACCATATATTTT. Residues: CASRRTGRGYTIYF.

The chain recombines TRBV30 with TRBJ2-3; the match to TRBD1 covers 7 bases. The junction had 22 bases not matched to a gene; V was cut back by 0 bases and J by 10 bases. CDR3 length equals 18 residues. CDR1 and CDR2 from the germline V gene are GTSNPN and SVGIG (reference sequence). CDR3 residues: CAWSVWGMRVTGPKAQYF. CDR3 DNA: TGTGCCTGGAGTGTGTGGGGGATGAGGGTGACAGGGCCGAAGGCGCAGTATTTT.

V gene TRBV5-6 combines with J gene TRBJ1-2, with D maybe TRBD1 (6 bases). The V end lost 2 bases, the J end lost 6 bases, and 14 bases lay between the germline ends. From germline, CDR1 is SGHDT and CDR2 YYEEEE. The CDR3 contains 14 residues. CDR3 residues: CASSFPTGRNGYTF. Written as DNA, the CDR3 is TGTGCCAGCAGCTTCCCCACAGGGAGAAATGGCTACACCTTC. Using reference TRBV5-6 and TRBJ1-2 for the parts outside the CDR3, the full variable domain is DAGVTQSPTHLIKTRGQQVTLRCSPKSGHDTVSWYQQALGQGPQFIFQYYEEEERQRGNFPDRFSGHQFPNYSSELNVNALLLGDSALYLCASSFPTGRNGYTFGSGTRLTVV.

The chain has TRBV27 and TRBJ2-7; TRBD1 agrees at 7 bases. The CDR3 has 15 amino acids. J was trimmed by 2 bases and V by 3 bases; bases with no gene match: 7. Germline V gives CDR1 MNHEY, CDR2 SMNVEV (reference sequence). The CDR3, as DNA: TGTGCCAGCAGTTTGGTACAGGGGCCCACCTACGAGCAGTACTTC. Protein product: CASSLVQGPTYEQYF.

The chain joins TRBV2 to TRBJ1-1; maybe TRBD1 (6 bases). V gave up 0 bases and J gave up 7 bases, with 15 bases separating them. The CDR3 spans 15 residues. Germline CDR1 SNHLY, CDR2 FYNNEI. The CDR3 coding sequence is TGTGCCAGCAGTGAAGCCGAGGGGGGGCTCGGTGAAGCTTTCTTT. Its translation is CASSEAEGGLGEAFF.

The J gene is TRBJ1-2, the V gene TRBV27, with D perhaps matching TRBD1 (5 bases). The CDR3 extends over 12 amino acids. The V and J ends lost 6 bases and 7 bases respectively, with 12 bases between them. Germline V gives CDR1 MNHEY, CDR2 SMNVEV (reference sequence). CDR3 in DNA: TGTGCCAGCAGAGCCGATAGGGGTGGCTACACCTTC. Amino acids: CASRADRGGYTF.

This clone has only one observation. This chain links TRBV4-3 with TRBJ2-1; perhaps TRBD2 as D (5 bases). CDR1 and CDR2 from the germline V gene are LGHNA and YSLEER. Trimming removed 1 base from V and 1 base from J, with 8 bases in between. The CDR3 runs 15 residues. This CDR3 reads CASSQAGDSYNEQFF. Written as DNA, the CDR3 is TGCGCCAGCAGCCAAGCCGGGGATTCCTACAATGAGCAGTTCTTC.

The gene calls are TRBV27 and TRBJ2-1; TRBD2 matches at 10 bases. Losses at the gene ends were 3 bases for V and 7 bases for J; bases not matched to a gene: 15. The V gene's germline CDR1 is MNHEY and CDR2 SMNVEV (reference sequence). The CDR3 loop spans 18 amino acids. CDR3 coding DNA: TGTGCCAGCAGTTTTGGTCTACGGCTAGCGGGAGTTATGAATGAGCAGTTCTTC. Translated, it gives CASSFGLRLAGVMNEQFF.

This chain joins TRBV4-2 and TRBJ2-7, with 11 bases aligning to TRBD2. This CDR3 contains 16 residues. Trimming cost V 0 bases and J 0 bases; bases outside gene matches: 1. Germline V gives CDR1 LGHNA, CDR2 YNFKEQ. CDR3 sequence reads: CASSQEGTSGSYEQYF. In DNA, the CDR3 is TGTGCCAGCAGCCAAGAGGGGACTAGCGGCTCCTACGAGCAGTACTTC.

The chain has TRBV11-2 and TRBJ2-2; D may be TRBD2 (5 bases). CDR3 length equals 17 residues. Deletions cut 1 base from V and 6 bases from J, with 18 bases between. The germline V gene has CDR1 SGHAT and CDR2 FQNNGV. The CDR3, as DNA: TGTGCCAGCAGCTTAGCCGGGATACATCCCACCGCCGGGGAGCTGTTTTTT. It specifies CASSLAGIHPTAGELFF.

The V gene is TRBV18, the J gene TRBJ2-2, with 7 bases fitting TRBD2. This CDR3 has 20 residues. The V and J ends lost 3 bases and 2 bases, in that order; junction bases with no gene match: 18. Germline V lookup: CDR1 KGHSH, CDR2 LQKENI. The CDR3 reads CASSPRVLQRDATNTGELFF. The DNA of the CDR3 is TGTGCCAGCTCACCTCGGGTCTTACAGCGGGATGCAACTAACACCGGGGAGCTGTTTTTT.

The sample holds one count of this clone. The CDR3 sequence: CASSPGQYPTDTQYF. CDR3 in DNA: TGTGCCAGCAGCCCGGGACAGTATCCCACAGATACGCAGTATTTT. V usage is TRBV5-5 and J usage is TRBJ2-3; 7 bases match TRBD1. CDR1 and CDR2 (germline): SGHKS, YYEKEE (reference sequence). The V gene end was trimmed by 4 bases and the J gene end by 2 bases; junction bases not matched to a gene: 7. The CDR3 sequence is 15 residues long.